This T cell receptor beta chain was captured in a study of CD8 T cells in Susac syndrome. There are 15 residues in the CDR3. In germline, CDR1 is SNHLY, CDR2 FYNNEI. With V trimmed by 6 bases and J by 5 bases, 11 bases remained unmatched. RNA, at about 0.5 to 1 ug, was reverse transcribed with random hexamers. One entry per CDR3 protein results from TCRdb running MiXCR on the immunoSEQ multiplex PCR reads. The data hold hundreds of thousands of distinct CDR3 sequences, with 85% to 95% observed a single time. The sequenced sample consisted of CD4+ T cells from PBMCs. The TCR sequence derives from a human donor with multiple sclerosis. The chain combines TRBV2 with TRBJ2-5, with 8 bases matching TRBD2. In DNA, the CDR3 is TGTGCCAGCAGAATGACCGGGACTAGTACTGAGACCCAGTACTTC. This gives the protein CASRMTGTSTETQYF.